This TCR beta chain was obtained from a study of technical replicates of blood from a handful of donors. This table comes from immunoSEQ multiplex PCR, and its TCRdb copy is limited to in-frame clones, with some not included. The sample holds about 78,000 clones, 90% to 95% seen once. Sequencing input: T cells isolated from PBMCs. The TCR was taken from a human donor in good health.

This CDR3 reads CASSYSIGTSYNEQFF. DNA for the CDR3: TGTGCCAGCAGTTACTCGATTGGGACTTCCTACAATGAGCAGTTCTTC. This sequence joins TRBV6-5 and TRBJ2-1; maybe TRBD2 (6 bases). Trimming took 0 bases from V and 1 from J, leaving 10 bases between them. The CDR3 is 16 residues long. Germline V lookup: CDR1 MNHEY, CDR2 SVGAGI.